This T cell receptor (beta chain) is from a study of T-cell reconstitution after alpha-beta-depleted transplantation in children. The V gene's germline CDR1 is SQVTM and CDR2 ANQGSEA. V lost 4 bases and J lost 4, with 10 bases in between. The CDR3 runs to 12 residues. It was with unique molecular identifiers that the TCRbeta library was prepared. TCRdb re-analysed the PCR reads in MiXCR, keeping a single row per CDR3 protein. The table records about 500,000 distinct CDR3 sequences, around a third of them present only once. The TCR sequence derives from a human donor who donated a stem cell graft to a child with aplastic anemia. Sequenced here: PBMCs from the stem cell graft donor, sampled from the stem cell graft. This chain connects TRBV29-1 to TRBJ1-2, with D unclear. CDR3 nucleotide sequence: TGCAGCGTTGTAGGCAGTCTCTATGGCTACACCTTC. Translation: CSVVGSLYGYTF.